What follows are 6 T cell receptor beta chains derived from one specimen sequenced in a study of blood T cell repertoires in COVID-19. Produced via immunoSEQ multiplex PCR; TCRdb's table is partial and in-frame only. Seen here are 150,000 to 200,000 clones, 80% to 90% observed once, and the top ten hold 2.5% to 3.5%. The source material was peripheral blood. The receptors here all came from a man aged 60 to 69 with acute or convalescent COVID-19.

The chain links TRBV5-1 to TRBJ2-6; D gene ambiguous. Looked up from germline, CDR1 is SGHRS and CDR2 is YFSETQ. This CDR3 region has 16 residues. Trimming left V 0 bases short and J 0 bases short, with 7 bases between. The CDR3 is CASSLDSSSGANVLTF. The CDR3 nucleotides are TGCGCCAGCAGCTTGGACAGTAGCTCTGGGGCCAACGTCCTGACTTTC.

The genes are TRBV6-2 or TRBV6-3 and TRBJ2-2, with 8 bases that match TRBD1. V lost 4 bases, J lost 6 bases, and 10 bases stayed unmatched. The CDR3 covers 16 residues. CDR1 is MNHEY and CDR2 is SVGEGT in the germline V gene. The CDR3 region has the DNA TGTGCCAGCAGTTCAGGACAGGGTGTGGGGGCCGGGGAGCTGTTTTTT. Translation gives CASSSGQGVGAGELFF.

This chain's CDR3 is CASSFLEGGRNEQYF. CDR3 bases: TGTGCCAGCAGTTTCTTGGAGGGGGGGCGGAACGAGCAGTACTTC. The J gene is TRBJ2-7, the V gene TRBV28; tentatively, D is TRBD2 (7 bases). Germline lookup yields CDR1 MDHEN and CDR2 SYDVKM. The CDR3 has 15 residues. V was pared by 3 bases and J by 5 bases, with 17 bases between.

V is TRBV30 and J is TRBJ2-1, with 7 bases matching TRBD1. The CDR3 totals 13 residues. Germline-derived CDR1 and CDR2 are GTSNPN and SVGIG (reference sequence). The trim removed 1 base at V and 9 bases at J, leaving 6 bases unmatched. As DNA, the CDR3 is TGTGCCTGGAGTGCCGCAGGGGGAAGTGAGCAGTTCTTC. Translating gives CAWSAAGGSEQFF.

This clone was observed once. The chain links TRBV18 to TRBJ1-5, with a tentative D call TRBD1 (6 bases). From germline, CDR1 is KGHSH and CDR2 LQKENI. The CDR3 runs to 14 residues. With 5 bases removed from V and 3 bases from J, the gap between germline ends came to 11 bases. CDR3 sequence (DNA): TGTGCCAGCTCAACCGACAGGAACAATCAGCCCCAGCATTTT. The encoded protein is CASSTDRNNQPQHF.

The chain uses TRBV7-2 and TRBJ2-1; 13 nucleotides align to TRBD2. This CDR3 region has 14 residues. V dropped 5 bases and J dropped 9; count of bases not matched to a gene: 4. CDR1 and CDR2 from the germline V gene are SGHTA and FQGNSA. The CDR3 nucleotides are TGTGCCAGCAGCATTGGACTAGCGGGAGTTGAGCAGTTCTTC. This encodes CASSIGLAGVEQFF.